The clone carrying this TCR beta chain occurred a few times. Its matching antigen is unknown. Researchers took RNA transcripts and amplified the TCR beta CDR3 regions from them. The TCR CDR3 was amplified in a first-round RT-PCR using the HTBI primer set. TCRdb reprocessed the multiplex PCR reads with MiXCR, giving one entry per CDR3 protein. Among roughly 570,000 distinct CDR3 sequences, about half were seen once, and the ten largest hold roughly 19%. The sample is drawn from a study of T cells in Graves' hyperthyroidism and ophthalmopathy. The study, taken as a whole, reports: A model using 13 V-J features told ophthalmopathy apart from stable hyperthyroidism. Most clonotypes that expanded in the thyroid above 0.001 also showed up in blood.

Germline V CDR1 and CDR2: SQVTM, ANQGSEA. After removal of 7 bases from V and 9 bases from J, the junction contained 13 bases not matched to a gene. This CDR3 has 13 amino acids. Exclusion followed for patients with uncontrolled infection, other autoimmune disease, pregnancy or lactation. Diagnoses used clinical symptoms, serum thyroxine and TRAb, thyroid ultrasound and orbital computed tomography. The chain employs TRBV29-1 and TRBJ2-7; 9 bases fit TRBD1. This TCR was sampled from an adult woman with Graves' disease, either hyperthyroidism or ophthalmopathy (not recorded which). The sequencing sample was made of peripheral blood or thyroid tissue (not recorded which). The DNA for the CDR3 is TGCAGCGCCCGCGAGGGGGACAGGGCAGGGCAGTACTTC. Translating gives CSAREGDRAGQYF.